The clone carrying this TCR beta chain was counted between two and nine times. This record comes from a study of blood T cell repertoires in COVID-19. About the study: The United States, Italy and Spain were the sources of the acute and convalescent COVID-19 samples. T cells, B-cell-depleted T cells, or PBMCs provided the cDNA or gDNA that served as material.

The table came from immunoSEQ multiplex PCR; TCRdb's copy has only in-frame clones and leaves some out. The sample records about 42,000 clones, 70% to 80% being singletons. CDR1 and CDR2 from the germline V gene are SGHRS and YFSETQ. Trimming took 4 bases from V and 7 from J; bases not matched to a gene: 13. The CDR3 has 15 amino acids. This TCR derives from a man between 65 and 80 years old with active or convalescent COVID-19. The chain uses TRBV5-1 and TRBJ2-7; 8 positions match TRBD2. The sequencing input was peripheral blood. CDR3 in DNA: TGCGCCAGCAGCGCCGATAGCGGGGTAAGGAGGGAGCAGTACTTC. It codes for CASSADSGVRREQYF.